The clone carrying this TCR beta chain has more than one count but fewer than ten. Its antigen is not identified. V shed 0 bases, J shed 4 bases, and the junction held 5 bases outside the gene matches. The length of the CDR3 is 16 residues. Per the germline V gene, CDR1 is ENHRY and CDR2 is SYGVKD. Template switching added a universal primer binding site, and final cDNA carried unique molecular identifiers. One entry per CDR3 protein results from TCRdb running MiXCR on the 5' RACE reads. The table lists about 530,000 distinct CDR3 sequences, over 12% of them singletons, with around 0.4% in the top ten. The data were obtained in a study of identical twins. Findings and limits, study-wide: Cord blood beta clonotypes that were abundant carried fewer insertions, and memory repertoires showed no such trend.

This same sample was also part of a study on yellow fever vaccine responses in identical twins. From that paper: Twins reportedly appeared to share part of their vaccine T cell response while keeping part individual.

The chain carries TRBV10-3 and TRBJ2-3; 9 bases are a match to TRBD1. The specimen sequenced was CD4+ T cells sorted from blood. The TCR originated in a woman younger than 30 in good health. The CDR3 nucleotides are TGTGCCATCAGTGAGTCTACGACAGGGGGTTCAGATACGCAGTATTTT. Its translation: CAISESTTGGSDTQYF.